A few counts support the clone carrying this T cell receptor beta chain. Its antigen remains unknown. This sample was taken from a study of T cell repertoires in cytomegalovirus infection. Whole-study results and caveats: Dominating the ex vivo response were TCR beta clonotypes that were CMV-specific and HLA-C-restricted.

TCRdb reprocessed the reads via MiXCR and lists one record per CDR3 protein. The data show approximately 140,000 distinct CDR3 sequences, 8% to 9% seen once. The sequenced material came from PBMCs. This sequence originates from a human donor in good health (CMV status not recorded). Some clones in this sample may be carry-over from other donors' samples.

CDR3 DNA: TGTGCCAGCAGTCAAAGGACAGCCCCCCTCTATGGCTACACCTTC. Translating gives CASSQRTAPLYGYTF. V usage is TRBV12-3 or TRBV12-4 and J usage is TRBJ1-2, with D possibly matching TRBD1 (6 bases). Trimming removed 5 bases from V and 4 bases from J, with 17 bases in between. The CDR3 consists of 15 residues.